This TCR beta chain was observed in a study of blood T cell repertoires in COVID-19. Study-level background: The samples span acute and convalescent COVID-19 from the United States, Italy and Spain. Sample material is recorded as cDNA or gDNA derived from T cells, B-cell-depleted T cells, or PBMCs.

The CDR3 extends over 15 amino acids. Between the trimmed V and J ends, which lost 7 bases and 0 bases, there was a span of 12 bases. Germline CDR1 reads KGHDR; CDR2 reads SFDVKD. As handled by the study authors: Amplification of reference gene primers was used by the study to estimate nucleated cell counts. The repertoire was sequenced with immunoSEQ multiplex PCR; TCRdb's copy has only in-frame clones and lacks some. That table furnishes V, J and clone size, whereas the DNA furnished D and trimming. The table lists about 39,000 clones, approximately 80% of them singletons. This clonotype was obtained from a human donor in a cohort sampled during active or convalescent COVID-19. The donor label of this sample is uncertain. Material: peripheral blood. The genes are TRBV24-1 and TRBJ2-1; D gene unclear. CDR3 coding DNA: TGTGCCACCAGCCTTGGCTCAAGCTCCTACAATGAGCAGTTCTTC. Translated, it gives CATSLGSSSYNEQFF.